This passage covers 4 T cell receptor beta chains from one sample sequenced in a study of CD8 T cells in ankylosing spondylitis. TCRdb ran MiXCR on the 5' RACE reads and lists one entry per CDR3 protein. Found here are about 350,000 distinct CDR3 sequences, 20% to 25% of them singletons; the top ten hold roughly 13%. Sequencing was done on a sample of blood, either unsorted or a sorted T cell fraction (not recorded which). These receptor sequences come from a male donor with ankylosing spondylitis or in good health (not recorded which).

This chain joins TRBV5-4 and TRBJ2-3; D remains unclear. CDR1 SGHNT and CDR2 YYREEE come from the germline V gene (reference sequence). V gave up 3 bases and J gave up 0 bases, with 11 bases separating them. This CDR3 spans 15 amino acids. CDR3 loop: CASSSDRPSTDTQYF. DNA of the CDR3: TGTGCCAGCAGCTCCGACCGCCCTAGCACAGATACGCAGTATTTT.

This chain joins TRBV4-1 and TRBJ2-7; 12 bases are shared with TRBD2. This CDR3 has 16 amino acids. Germline values: CDR1 MGHRA, CDR2 YSYEKL. V trimming: 3 bases; J trimming: 1 base; junction bases outside the gene matches: 4. The CDR3 is CASSHTGTSGSYEQYF. As DNA, the CDR3 is TGCGCCAGCAGCCACACCGGGACTAGCGGGTCCTACGAGCAGTACTTC.

The chain couples TRBV7-7 to TRBJ2-7, with 8 bases identical to TRBD2. Germline CDR1 reads SSHAT; CDR2 reads FNYEAQ (reference sequence). There are 15 residues in the CDR3. V was pared by 5 bases and J by 1 base, with 7 bases of the junction left unmatched. CDR3 region: CASSIGRGMSYEQYF. The DNA of the CDR3 is TGTGCCAGCAGCATCGGGAGGGGGATGTCCTACGAGCAGTACTTC.

This chain joins TRBV5-4 and TRBJ1-2, with D unclear. The CDR3 totals 12 residues. The ends were cut back, 0 bases at V and 6 bases at J, with 6 bases in the middle. CDR1 SGHNT and CDR2 YYREEE come from the germline V gene (reference sequence). The CDR3 region has the DNA TGTGCCAGCAGCTTGGGGGTCGATGGCTACACCTTC. Amino acid sequence: CASSLGVDGYTF.